This T cell receptor (beta chain) came from a study of response to subunit inactivated influenza vaccine. Study-wide points: That few new T cells are recruited by each seasonal influenza vaccination was the authors' suggestion.

The CDR3 length is 14 residues. Trimming shortened V by 4 bases and J by 3 bases, and 8 bases separated the two germline ends. Germline CDR1 reads KGHDR; CDR2 reads SFDVKD. With regard to this clonotype: Its antigen remains unknown.

Each CDR3 protein is one row after TCRdb ran MiXCR on the RT-PCR reads. The sample consists of hundreds of thousands of distinct CDR3 sequences, 20% to 25% of them appearing once. The material was PBMCs from blood, obtained less than 22 months after vaccination. This sequence originates from a man aged 45 to 70 who received an inactivated influenza vaccine. The V call is TRBV24-1, the J call TRBJ1-4; TRBD1 is a possible D gene (5 bases). DNA for the CDR3: TGTGCCACCAGTGAGGGGACGGCTAATGAAAAACTGTTTTTT. Protein product: CATSEGTANEKLFF.